These 8 T cell receptor beta chains originate from one sample sequenced in a study of T-cell memory formation after mild COVID-19. TCRdb re-derived calls from the 5' RACE reads in MiXCR, one entry per CDR3 protein. The table shows about 300,000 distinct CDR3 sequences, with approximately 20% occurring only once. Sequencing was done on a sample of PBMCs or a T cell subset sorted from them (not recorded which). All receptors derive from a man between 18 and 35 years old who had mild COVID-19 (a few samples of this study predate the infection). Cell type and time point are not known.

This clonotype was seen repeatedly, ten times or more. The J gene is TRBJ2-3, the V gene TRBV2; D is unclear. V was shortened by 1 base and J by 3 bases, with 5 bases between the two germline ends. The CDR3 spans 13 residues. The germline V gene encodes CDR1 SNHLY and CDR2 FYNNEI. The CDR3 bases are TGTGCCAGCAGTGAAGGGGGAACAGATACGCAGTATTTT. It is translated as CASSEGGTDTQYF.

There are a few counts of this clonotype. The chain joins TRBV4-1 to TRBJ1-2, with D unclear. This CDR3 has 15 amino acids. Germline lookup yields CDR1 MGHRA and CDR2 YSYEKL. With 0 bases removed from V and 7 bases from J, the gap between germline ends came to 15 bases. The CDR3, as DNA: TGCGCCAGCAGCCAAGAGTGGTCAGGAGGTAGTGGCTACACCTTC. Its protein is CASSQEWSGGSGYTF.

This clonotype appeared a few times. The chain carries TRBV28 and TRBJ2-7; perhaps D is TRBD1 or TRBD2 (6 bases each). Germline values: CDR1 MDHEN, CDR2 SYDVKM. Trimming left V 8 bases short and J 6 bases short, with 17 bases between. This CDR3 region has 13 residues. The CDR3 sequence is CASGNGGAPEQYF. CDR3 nucleotide sequence: TGTGCCAGCGGGAACGGGGGCGCGCCCGAGCAGTACTTC.

This chain uses TRBV12-3 or TRBV12-4 with TRBJ2-6; D gene unclear. V lost 3 bases, J lost 2 bases, and 8 bases lay in between. This CDR3 has 15 amino acids. CDR3 in DNA: TGTGCCAGCAGTTTCCGGCTAACTGGGGCCAACGTCCTGACTTTC. It yields the protein CASSFRLTGANVLTF.

The genes are TRBV6-2 or TRBV6-3 and TRBJ1-1, with D uncertain. V was clipped by 8 bases and J by 3 bases, with 22 bases between them. Germline-derived CDR1 and CDR2 are MNHEY and SVGEGT. This CDR3 contains 16 residues. Here the CDR3 reads CASGPLASSRHTEAFF. The CDR3 DNA reads TGTGCCAGCGGCCCTTTGGCGTCCTCCCGGCACACTGAAGCTTTCTTT.

The rearrangement links TRBV28 to TRBJ1-2; D is undetermined. The CDR3 runs to 13 residues. V was cut by 6 bases and J by 2 bases, with 10 bases left in between. Germline assignment: CDR1 MDHEN and CDR2 SYDVKM. CDR3 region: CASRGTENYGYTF. The CDR3 region has the DNA TGTGCCAGCAGAGGTACAGAAAACTATGGCTACACCTTC.

This chain uses TRBV12-3 or TRBV12-4 with TRBJ1-1; TRBD1 aligns across 9 bases. The CDR3 length is 15 residues. After removal of 4 bases from V and 0 bases from J, the junction contained 3 bases not matched to a gene. This CDR3 reads CASSSTGGMNTEAFF. The CDR3 coding sequence is TGTGCCAGCAGTTCGACAGGGGGGATGAACACTGAAGCTTTCTTT.

This clonotype was counted only a few times. V gene TRBV6-1 combines with J gene TRBJ2-7; D uncertain. The V and J ends lost 5 bases and 5 bases respectively, with 19 bases between them. The CDR3 is 15 residues long. Germline CDR1 and CDR2: MNHNS and SASEGT. The CDR3 sequence is CASSPPVGKVDEQYV. CDR3 bases: TGTGCCAGCAGTCCCCCGGTGGGGAAGGTCGACGAGCAGTACGTC.